A selection of T cell receptor beta chains follows, all from one sample in a study of T cells in Graves' hyperthyroidism and ophthalmopathy. MiXCR was run by TCRdb on the multiplex PCR reads, yielding one entry per CDR3 protein. The sample records 540,000 or so distinct CDR3 sequences, around a sixth being singletons. The specimen sequenced was blood. These receptors all stem from a woman aged 30 to 39 with Graves' hyperthyroidism. The CDR3 runs from the conserved cysteine through the conserved F or W. D genes are given only for firm matches. Size values are once, few and many counts, or a class for expanded clones, and some rows have none.

clone size | CDR3 length | D gene | J gene | V gene | CDR3 DNA | CDR3 protein
NA | 11 | NA | TRBJ2-7 | TRBV20-1 | TGCAGTGCGAGGTCGAGAAACGAGCAGTACTTC | CSARSRNEQYF
many | 13 | NA | TRBJ2-3 | TRBV7-9 | TGTGCCAGCAGCTTAGCGGGAATAGATACGCAGTATTTT | CASSLAGIDTQYF
few | 14 | NA | TRBJ2-3 | TRBV10-3 | TGTGCCATCACCCCCGGCCGAGGAGGAGATACGCAGTATTTT | CAITPGRGGDTQYF
many | 15 | NA | TRBJ1-1 | TRBV7-9 | TGTGCCAGCAGCTTAGTCGGAGGAGAAAACACTGAAGCTTTCTTT | CASSLVGGENTEAFF
many | 13 | TRBD2 | TRBJ2-3 | TRBV28 | TGTGCCAGCAACCTAGCGGGGACAGATACGCAGTATTTT | CASNLAGTDTQYF
NA | 16 | NA | TRBJ2-7 | TRBV3-1 | TGTGCCAGCAGCCAAGCTCTGGCTTCCCCCTCCTACGAGCAGTACTTC | CASSQALASPSYEQYF
many | 11 | NA | TRBJ2-3 | TRBV20-1 | TGCAGTGCCGAAACTACAGATACGCAGTATTTT | CSAETTDTQYF
few | 16 | NA | TRBJ1-6 | TRBV5-6 | TGTGCCAGCAGCTTGATGGCGCAGGGTGGTAATTCACCCCTCCACTTT | CASSLMAQGGNSPLHF
many | 14 | TRBD1 | TRBJ1-1 | TRBV11-2 | TGTGCCAGCTGCCGGGACAGGGTGAACACTGAAGCTTTCTTT | CASCRDRVNTEAFF
few | 14 | NA | TRBJ2-2 | TRBV2 | TGTGCCAGCACAATAGCGACATACACCGGGGAGCTGTTTTTT | CASTIATYTGELFF
many | 15 | NA | TRBJ2-2 | TRBV9 | TGTGCCAGCAGCGTAGCCGTTGGGAACACCGGGGAGCTGTTTTTT | CASSVAVGNTGELFF
few | 13 | NA | TRBJ1-5 | TRBV27 | TGTGCCAGCAGTTTAAGCCCGGATCAGCCCCAGCATTTT | CASSLSPDQPQHF
many | 10 | NA | TRBJ1-2 | TRBV30 | TGTGCCTGGGGGGGAAACGGCTACACCTTC | CAWGGNGYTF
many | 15 | NA | TRBJ2-3 | TRBV12-3/TRBV12-4 | TGTGCCAGCAGTCCAGTAGCGGAGGGCACAGATACGCAGTATTTT | CASSPVAEGTDTQYF
many | 12 | NA | TRBJ2-5 | TRBV20-1 | TGCAGTGCGAGAGGAGCTCAAGAGACCCAGTACTTC | CSARGAQETQYF
NA | 16 | TRBD1 | TRBJ2-2 | TRBV6-2/TRBV6-3 | TGTGCCAGCAGTTTCGGGACAGGGGGCGCGACCGGGGAGCTGTTTTTT | CASSFGTGGATGELFF
few | 13 | TRBD1 | TRBJ2-7 | TRBV3-1 | TGTGCCAGCAGTCGTGGCAGGGGGTACGAGCAGTACTTC | CASSRGRGYEQYF
NA | 14 | NA | TRBJ1-5 | TRBV20-1 | TGCAGTGCTAGAGACCCCCGTTCTCATCAGCCCCAGCATTTT | CSARDPRSHQPQHF
many | 15 | NA | TRBJ1-1 | TRBV19 | TGTGCCAGTAGTATAGTTGAGGGACGAACCGCTGAAGCTTTCTTT | CASSIVEGRTAEAFF
many | 15 | NA | TRBJ1-1 | TRBV11-2 | TGTGCCAGCAGCACGGGCGACAGGACGCACACTGAAGCTTTCTTT | CASSTGDRTHTEAFF
NA | 14 | TRBD1 | TRBJ2-1 | TRBV12-5 | TGTGCTAGTGGCAGGGGGATCGTGTTCGATGAGCAGTTCTTC | CASGRGIVFDEQFF
many | 13 | NA | TRBJ1-1 | TRBV7-2 | TGTGCCAGCAGCTCTGTTTTAATCTCTGAAGCTTTCTTT | CASSSVLISEAFF
NA | 13 | NA | TRBJ1-1 | TRBV29-1 | TGCAGCGTTGAAGGGGTTGCGGACACTGAAGCTTTCTTT | CSVEGVADTEAFF
many | 12 | TRBD2 | TRBJ2-1 | TRBV20-1 | TGCAGTGCTAGATCTAGCGGCAATGAGCAGTTCTTC | CSARSSGNEQFF
NA | 14 | NA | TRBJ2-3 | TRBV9 | TGTGCCAGCAGCTTACCGGGACAAGGAGATACGCAGTATTTT | CASSLPGQGDTQYF
many | 12 | TRBD1 | TRBJ1-5 | TRBV20-1 | TGCAGTGCAGACAACAGGGGTCAGCCCCAGCATTTT | CSADNRGQPQHF
few | 13 | TRBD1 | TRBJ2-3 | TRBV4-3 | TGCGCCAGCAGCCGCTACAGGGGAGATACGCAGTATTTT | CASSRYRGDTQYF
many | 14 | NA | TRBJ1-1 | TRBV2 | TGTGCCAGCAGTGAAAGAGGGGTAGACACTGAAGCTTTCTTT | CASSERGVDTEAFF
few | 14 | NA | TRBJ2-3 | TRBV7-9 | TGTGCCAGCAGCTTAGTAGAGAGCACAGATACGCAGTATTTT | CASSLVESTDTQYF
few | 12 | NA | TRBJ2-4 | TRBV6-2/TRBV6-3 | TGTGCCAGCAGTGGCAGGGTGACCATTCAGTACTTC | CASSGRVTIQYF
NA | 14 | TRBD1 | TRBJ1-5 | TRBV20-1 | TGCAGTGCTATTCCTGGACAGGGCCCCCGGCCCCAGCATTTT | CSAIPGQGPRPQHF
few | 18 | NA | TRBJ2-2 | TRBV7-3 | TGTGCCAGCAGCTTATTTCCGTCTGGGGTGGGGTCCTCCGGGGAGCTGTTTTTT | CASSLFPSGVGSSGELFF
NA | 16 | NA | TRBJ1-2 | TRBV27 | TGTGCCAGCAAAGTAAGGGCGGGGGGTTCTAGCTATGGCTACACCTTC | CASKVRAGGSSYGYTF
many | 16 | TRBD2 | TRBJ2-1 | TRBV20-1 | TGCAGTGCTAGACTGAGGCTAGCGGGAGGGCCGGATGAGCAGTTCTTC | CSARLRLAGGPDEQFF
many | 16 | NA | TRBJ1-6 | TRBV7-9 | TGTGCCAGCAGCACACATCAGGGGTTCACTTCTTCACCCCTCCACTTT | CASSTHQGFTSSPLHF
many | 14 | NA | TRBJ2-1 | TRBV7-2 | TGTGCCAGCAGCTCTCCCTCGCTACGGAATGAGCAGTTCTTC | CASSSPSLRNEQFF
few | 13 | NA | TRBJ1-3 | TRBV20-1 | TGCAGTGCTAGGAGGGGTTCTGGAAACACCATATATTTT | CSARRGSGNTIYF
many | 15 | NA | TRBJ2-1 | TRBV6-1 | TGTGCCAGCAGTTGGACAGCTAGCTCCTACAATGAGCAGTTCTTC | CASSWTASSYNEQFF
many | 15 | TRBD2 | TRBJ2-7 | TRBV7-3 | TGTGCCAGCAGCCTCCAGGCGGGAGGCCCCTACGAGCAGTACTTC | CASSLQAGGPYEQYF
NA | 13 | NA | TRBJ1-5 | TRBV2 | TGTGCCAGCAGTGAGGGTCCACAACAGCCCCAGCATTTT | CASSEGPQQPQHF
NA | 14 | NA | TRBJ2-3 | TRBV12-3/TRBV12-4 | TGTGCCAGCAGCCTCCGACAGGTCTGGGATACGCAGTATTTT | CASSLRQVWDTQYF
few | 11 | TRBD1 | TRBJ1-1 | TRBV28 | TGTGCCAGCAGTCGACAGGGTGAAGCTTTCTTT | CASSRQGEAFF
NA | 15 | NA | TRBJ2-2 | TRBV19 | TGTGCCAGTAGTATAGGGCCAGGGTTCGCCGGGGAGCTGTTTTTT | CASSIGPGFAGELFF
few | 17 | TRBD1 | TRBJ2-6 | TRBV6-2/TRBV6-3 | TGTGCCAGCAGCTCCAGGGGGCGCAGGAATGGGGCCAACGTCCTGACTTTC | CASSSRGRRNGANVLTF
many | 14 | NA | TRBJ2-3 | TRBV5-1 | TGCGCCAGCAAAGTGTTCGGTGACACAGATACGCAGTATTTT | CASKVFGDTDTQYF
many | 18 | TRBD2 | TRBJ2-1 | TRBV19 | TGTGCCAGTAGTGCCTCGAGACCGGGACTAGCGGCCTTCAATGAGCAGTTCTTC | CASSASRPGLAAFNEQFF
many | 14 | TRBD1 | TRBJ1-4 | TRBV5-1 | TGCGCCAGCAGCGTAGACAGGGTCGGTGAAAAACTGTTTTTT | CASSVDRVGEKLFF
many | 15 | TRBD1 | TRBJ2-2 | TRBV3-1 | TGTGCCAGCAGTCGACAGGGGGACGGCACCGGGGAGCTGTTTTTT | CASSRQGDGTGELFF
many | 19 | TRBD2 | TRBJ2-1 | TRBV7-2 | TGTGCCAGCAGCCCGTCTAGCGGGAGGGTGTATAGGTCCTACAATGAGCAGTTCTTC | CASSPSSGRVYRSYNEQFF
NA | 14 | NA | TRBJ1-5 | TRBV7-2 | TGTGCCAGCAGCTCGGACACTAGCAATCAGCCCCAGCATTTT | CASSSDTSNQPQHF
few | 15 | NA | TRBJ2-1 | TRBV19 | TGTGCCAGTAGGCCCGACCCCATCCGTTACAATGAGCAGTTCTTC | CASRPDPIRYNEQFF
NA | 15 | NA | TRBJ1-4 | TRBV10-3 | TGTGCCATCAGTGAAGGGTCGGAGACTAATGAAAAACTGTTTTTT | CAISEGSETNEKLFF